The 15 T cell receptor beta chains presented below share a single source sample, sequenced in a study of beta chain features in type 1 diabetes. The antigens of these receptors remain unknown. All of the isolated RNA was reverse transcribed, so expressed TCRB transcripts were sequenced. Sequencing was performed with immunoSEQ multiplex PCR; in TCRdb, only in-frame clones are kept and a portion is missing. The sample has 250,000 to 300,000 clones; approximately 15% are singletons. Study results and limitations: Type 1 diabetes patients had TCRB CDR3s that were shorter (moderately but significantly so) in all four CD4+ subsets.

The sample comprised naive CD4+ T cells from blood. These receptors all stem from a man aged 25 to 40 with type 1 diabetes.

This clone occurred a few times. V usage is TRBV2 and J usage is TRBJ2-5; D is ambiguous. The germline CDR1 and CDR2 sequences are SNHLY and FYNNEI. The length of the CDR3 is 11 residues. The V end was cut by 6 bases, the J end by 14 bases, with 16 bases between. Here the CDR3 reads CASSSEAEKYF. The CDR3, as DNA: TGTGCCAGCAGCTCAGAGGCGGAAAAATACTTC.

There are a few counts of this clone. This chain links TRBV7-3 with TRBJ2-1, with 7 bases fitting TRBD1. CDR3 size: 14 residues. From germline, CDR1 is SGHTA and CDR2 FQGTGA. Unmatched junction bases numbered 10, after V lost 5 bases and J lost 9 bases. CDR3 residues: CASSLDRAASEQFF. CDR3 nucleotide sequence: TGTGCCAGCAGCCTTGACAGGGCGGCCTCTGAGCAGTTCTTC.

This sequence joins TRBV2 and TRBJ2-1, with 13 bases that match TRBD2. The CDR3 extends over 14 amino acids. Germline CDR1 reads SNHLY; CDR2 reads FYNNEI. The V segment lost 6 bases and the J segment 9 bases; nucleotides outside the gene matches: 5. The CDR3 sequence: CASRGLAGNSEQFF. CDR3 coding DNA: TGTGCCAGCAGGGGACTAGCGGGAAACTCTGAGCAGTTCTTC.

This clone was observed a few times. This chain uses TRBV15 with TRBJ2-3; 9 bases fit TRBD2. The CDR3 is 15 amino acids. V lost 4 bases, J lost 5 bases, and 7 bases stayed unmatched. The germline CDR1 and CDR2 sequences are LNHNV and YYDKDF (reference sequence). The CDR3 nucleotides are TGTGCCACCAGCAAGATTGCGGGAGGGAGAGATACGCAGTATTTT. It translates to CATSKIAGGRDTQYF.

This clone came up a few times. The CDR3 protein is CASNRYPTVWKLFF. In DNA, the CDR3 is TGTGCCAGCAATCGATACCCTACCGTGTGGAAACTGTTTTTT. J is TRBJ1-4 and V is TRBV28; D not resolved. The CDR3 contains 14 residues. The V and J ends lost 7 bases and 11 bases respectively, with 20 bases between them. The germline gives CDR1 MDHEN, CDR2 SYDVKM.

This clone has just a few counts. The V and J genes are TRBV4-2 and TRBJ2-1; TRBD2 matches at 7 bases. The CDR3 runs to 16 residues. After removal of 6 bases from V and 0 bases from J, the junction contained 8 bases not matched to a gene. Germline values: CDR1 LGHNA, CDR2 YNFKEQ. The CDR3 is CASRSGGAGSYNEQFF. The CDR3 bases are TGTGCCAGCAGGTCGGGGGGAGCAGGCTCCTACAATGAGCAGTTCTTC.

V and J are TRBV29-1 and TRBJ2-2, with a weak D call TRBD2 (5 bases). Trimming stripped 6 bases from V and 5 bases from J, with 13 bases between. Germline values: CDR1 SQVTM, CDR2 ANQGSEA. The CDR3 runs to 13 residues. CDR3 in DNA: TGCAGCGTGGGGAGACCGGCGACCGGGGAGCTGTTTTTT. Translated: CSVGRPATGELFF.

The chain is built from TRBV28 and TRBJ2-7, with 7 bases identical to TRBD1. There are 14 residues in the CDR3. The V and J ends lost 1 base and 3 bases, in that order; junction bases with no gene match: 3. Germline CDR1 MDHEN, CDR2 SYDVKM. CDR3 loop: CASSLFQGVYEQYF. For the CDR3, the DNA is TGTGCCAGCAGTTTATTCCAGGGGGTCTACGAGCAGTACTTC.

This chain links TRBV6-1 with TRBJ2-1; 7 bases are a match to TRBD2. The V segment lost 6 bases and the J segment 4 bases; nucleotides outside the gene matches: 6. Germline CDR1 MNHNS, CDR2 SASEGT. The CDR3 contains 14 residues. Here the CDR3 DNA reads TGTGCCAGCAGGGCTAGCGGCTTATACAATGAGCAGTTCTTC. Protein sequence: CASRASGLYNEQFF.

This clone was recorded a few times. This chain connects TRBV14 to TRBJ2-3, with D possibly being TRBD2 (6 bases). Germline CDR1 SGHDN, CDR2 FVKESK. The V end was cut by 8 bases, the J end by 8 bases, with 14 bases between. The CDR3 runs to 12 residues. CDR3 protein: CASAGGALTQYF. Written as DNA, the CDR3 is TGTGCCAGCGCAGGAGGGGCCCTTACGCAGTATTTT.

This chain links TRBV7-9 with TRBJ1-1; 7 bases match TRBD1. The CDR3 contains 15 residues. Germline V gives CDR1 SEHNR, CDR2 FQNEAQ (reference sequence). V trimming: 1 base; J trimming: 3 bases; junction bases outside the gene matches: 5. DNA for the CDR3: TGTGCCAGCAGCTTAGGGGGTAGGGGGCACACTGAAGCTTTCTTT. Translated, it gives CASSLGGRGHTEAFF.

The rearrangement uses TRBV5-6 and TRBJ2-5, with TRBD2 matching 7 bases. Per germline, CDR1 SGHDT and CDR2 YYEEEE. This CDR3 is 14 amino acids long. Germline trimming cut 2 bases from V and 5 bases from J; bases unmatched to any gene: 6. The CDR3 sequence is CASSFGGSDETQYF. CDR3 bases: TGTGCCAGCAGCTTCGGGGGGTCAGACGAGACCCAGTACTTC.

This clone turned up a few times. Distinct nucleotide sequences in the sample also encode this CDR3. The chain employs TRBV9 and TRBJ2-3; no clear D. Per the germline V gene, CDR1 is SGDLS and CDR2 is YYNGEE. Trimming stripped 3 bases from V and 1 base from J, with 3 bases between. This CDR3 contains 12 residues. CDR3: CASSAGTDTQYF. The DNA for the CDR3 is TGTGCCAGCAGCGCGGGCACAGATACGCAGTATTTT.

The chain recombines TRBV19 with TRBJ1-2; D may be TRBD1 (5 bases). The V gene lost 3 bases and the J gene lost 8 bases, with 16 bases spanning the gap. CDR1 is LNHDA, CDR2 SQIVND, per germline (reference sequence). This CDR3 comprises 14 residues. DNA of the CDR3: TGTGCCAGTAGTATGCGGCAGGGCGGCGTGGGCTACACCTTC. It specifies CASSMRQGGVGYTF.

The chain is built from TRBV2 and TRBJ1-4; TRBD1 matches 8 bases. V gave up 4 bases and J gave up 8 bases; unmatched junction bases: 6. Germline CDR1 is SNHLY and CDR2 is FYNNEI. This CDR3 is 14 amino acids long. DNA for the CDR3: TGTGCCAGCAGTGTTGACAGGGGAGGCGAAAAACTGTTTTTT. As protein: CASSVDRGGEKLFF.